This record looks at one TCR beta chain sequence and its context. The record originates from a study of shared clonotypes between healthy human individuals. The CDR3 sequence is 19 residues long. From germline, CDR1 is ENHRY and CDR2 SYGVKD. V dropped 5 bases and J dropped 6; count of bases not matched to a gene: 16. The data were produced by immunoSEQ multiplex PCR, yet TCRdb's version contains in-frame clones alone and is incomplete. In the table there are some 380,000 clones, roughly 96% of which are singletons. Sequencing was carried out using memory CD8+ T cells sorted from blood. As to subset: CD45RO+ cells pooled with CCR7-negative TemRA cells. This chain links TRBV10-3 with TRBJ2-1; 13 positions agree with TRBD2. This TCR was sampled from a man aged 25 to 40 in good health. In DNA, the CDR3 is TGTGCCATCAGTAACTCACTAGCGGGAGGGCCTCGTCACTTCAATGAGCAGTTCTTC. This sequence encodes CAISNSLAGGPRHFNEQFF.